The rows below give T cell receptor beta chains drawn from one sample of a study of shared clonotypes between healthy human individuals. Clones were sequenced by immunoSEQ multiplex PCR, and TCRdb holds only the in-frame ones, with some missing. Here the sample spans about 460,000 clones, approximately 80% being singletons. Sequenced material: PBMCs. The receptor source for this set is a woman aged 40 to 50 in good health. Some clones in this sample may be carry-over from other donors' samples. The CDR3 runs from the conserved cysteine through the conserved F or W. The D gene is left open where the match is weak. Size is stated for part of the rows, as once, few or many counts, or as a class when the clone is expanded.

TRBV5-1,NA,TRBJ2-5,TRBD2,CASRGSAGGPVTQYF,TGCGCCAGCAGGGGTTCAGCGGGAGGGCCAGTCACCCAGTACTTC
TRBV28,NA,TRBJ2-7,TRBD1,CASSTIGTGFPYEQYF,TGTGCCAGCAGTACCATCGGGACAGGGTTCCCCTACGAGCAGTACTTC
TRBV15,NA,TRBJ2-7,TRBD1,CATSRDRGLEQYF,TGTGCCACCAGCAGGGACAGGGGGCTCGAGCAGTACTTC
TRBV20-1,NA,TRBJ2-3,NA,CSATTDTQYF,TGCAGTGCCACAACAGATACGCAGTATTTT
TRBV29-1,NA,TRBJ1-2,NA,CSVGGAGYGYTF,TGCAGCGTCGGGGGGGCTGGGTATGGCTACACCTTC
TRBV19,NA,TRBJ1-3,NA,CASSGSKGNTIYF,TGTGCCAGTAGTGGGTCAAAAGGAAACACCATATATTTT
TRBV30,NA,TRBJ2-7,TRBD1,CAWSTGGEQYF,TGTGCCTGGAGTACAGGGGGCGAGCAGTACTTC
TRBV28,few,TRBJ2-2,NA,CASSSRGLQNTGELFF,TGTGCCAGCAGTTCTCGGGGGTTGCAGAACACCGGGGAGCTGTTTTTT
TRBV11-2,few,TRBJ2-7,NA,CASSFSGWEQYF,TGTGCCAGCAGCTTTTCGGGGTGGGAGCAGTACTTC
TRBV7-8,NA,TRBJ2-5,NA,CASSLRGREVQETQYF,TGTGCCAGCAGCTTAAGGGGCAGGGAAGTACAAGAGACCCAGTACTTC
TRBV9,NA,TRBJ2-7,NA,CASSVGPDNSYEQYF,TGTGCCAGCAGCGTAGGCCCCGACAACTCCTACGAGCAGTACTTC
TRBV30,few,TRBJ2-7,NA,CAWSVHRNSYEQYF,TGTGCCTGGAGTGTCCACAGAAACTCCTACGAGCAGTACTTC